Listed below are T cell receptor beta chains from one sample, sequenced in a study of blood T cell repertoires in COVID-19. Measured with immunoSEQ multiplex PCR; TCRdb has only the in-frame clones, and not every one. The table has some 150,000 clones, roughly 80% seen once. The sample taken for sequencing was PBMCs or T cells enriched from blood (not recorded which). These receptors were obtained from a woman aged 40-49 years who had recovered from COVID-19. CDR3s include the opening cysteine and the closing phenylalanine or tryptophan. The D gene is left open where the match is weak. A clone size is listed for some rows: how often the clone was seen (once, few, many), or a class if it is expanded.

. | TRBJ2-7 | TRBD2 | TRBV5-1 | CASTPGLAGSYEQYF | TGCGCCAGCACCCCGGGACTAGCGGGCTCCTACGAGCAGTACTTC
. | TRBJ2-1 | . | TRBV2 | CASSPDRHNEQFF | TGTGCCAGCAGCCCGGACAGACACAATGAGCAGTTCTTC
. | TRBJ2-7 | . | TRBV5-5 | CASSKTESYEQYF | TGTGCCAGCAGCAAGACAGAGTCCTACGAGCAGTACTTC
. | TRBJ1-4 | . | TRBV30 | CAWSAPGGDNEKLFF | TGTGCCTGGAGTGCTCCAGGAGGAGATAATGAAAAACTGTTTTTT
few | TRBJ2-1 | . | TRBV30 | CAWTGFNEQFF | TGTGCCTGGACAGGGTTCAATGAGCAGTTCTTC
. | TRBJ1-3 | . | TRBV28 | CASSLQGGGNTIYF | TGTGCCAGCAGTTTACAGGGTGGTGGAAACACCATATATTTT
. | TRBJ1-2 | . | TRBV3-1/TRBV3-2 | CASRRSPAPGYTF | TGTGCCAGCCGGCGGTCCCCAGCACCTGGCTACACCTTC
. | TRBJ2-7 | . | TRBV11-2 | CASSQQARSYEQYF | TGTGCCAGCAGCCAACAGGCCCGCTCCTACGAGCAGTACTTC
. | TRBJ2-5 | TRBD2 | TRBV3-1/TRBV3-2 | CASDKGGGALETQYF | TGTGCCAGCGACAAAGGCGGGGGGGCCTTGGAGACCCAGTACTTC
many | TRBJ2-5 | TRBD1 | TRBV7-9 | CASSFRLPGQGVETQYF | TGTGCCAGCAGCTTCCGCCTCCCGGGACAGGGGGTAGAGACCCAGTACTTC
once | TRBJ1-2 | TRBD1 | TRBV3-1/TRBV3-2 | CASSPTPATGGDGYTF | TGTGCCAGCAGCCCCACCCCAGCGACAGGGGGCGATGGCTACACCTTC
. | TRBJ1-2 | TRBD1 | TRBV19 | CASSMGQAPNYGYTF | TGTGCCAGTAGTATGGGACAGGCCCCTAACTATGGCTACACCTTC
. | TRBJ2-3 | . | TRBV15 | CATSRDGLSTDTQYF | TGTGCCACCAGCAGAGATGGACTATCCACAGATACGCAGTATTTT
. | TRBJ2-2 | . | TRBV9 | CASSADSYPGELFF | TGTGCCAGCAGCGCCGACAGTTACCCCGGGGAGCTGTTTTTT
once | TRBJ1-2 | TRBD1 | TRBV6-6 | CASTVPRDRDIYGYTF | TGTGCCAGCACCGTACCCCGGGACAGGGATATCTATGGCTACACCTTC
. | TRBJ2-1 | . | TRBV15 | CATSRGQNNEQFF | TGTGCCACCAGCAGAGGACAAAACAATGAGCAGTTCTTC
. | TRBJ2-2 | . | TRBV7-7 | CASSSKFGNTGELFF | TGTGCTAGCAGCTCCAAGTTCGGGAACACCGGGGAGCTGTTTTTT
. | TRBJ1-4 | TRBD1 | TRBV27 | CASGKQGAVEKLFF | TGTGCCAGCGGAAAACAGGGGGCGGTGGAAAAACTGTTTTTT
. | TRBJ2-3 | . | TRBV6-5 | CASSREVGTDTQYF | TGTGCCAGCAGCAGGGAGGTTGGCACAGATACGCAGTATTTT
once | TRBJ2-5 | . | TRBV5-1 | CASRPRRGMEETQYF | TGCGCCAGCAGGCCAAGGCGGGGCATGGAAGAGACCCAGTACTTC
. | TRBJ1-6 | . | TRBV30 | CAGNSGDGNSPLHF | TGTGCCGGGAATTCGGGGGACGGGAATTCACCCCTCCACTTT
few | TRBJ2-7 | . | TRBV9 | CASSPDLGGSYEQYF | TGTGCCAGCAGCCCAGACCTAGGGGGCTCCTACGAGCAGTACTTC
. | TRBJ1-1 | TRBD1 | TRBV7-8 | CASSLLQGLNTEAFF | TGTGCCAGCAGCCTACTACAGGGGCTGAACACTGAAGCTTTCTTT
. | TRBJ1-4 | . | TRBV6-9 | CASSPRPRLTNEKLFF | TGTGCCAGCAGTCCACGACCTAGGTTGACTAATGAAAAACTGTTTTTT
. | TRBJ1-1 | . | TRBV10-3 | CAINQGLGMNTEAFF | TGTGCCATCAATCAGGGGTTGGGCATGAACACTGAAGCTTTCTTT
. | TRBJ2-7 | TRBD2 | TRBV4-1 | CASSLAGGGAYEQYF | TGCGCCAGCAGCCTGGCGGGCGGGGGAGCCTACGAGCAGTACTTC
. | TRBJ1-2 | . | TRBV4-1 | CASSQEEAGIGGYTF | TGCGCCAGCAGCCAAGAGGAGGCGGGGATTGGAGGCTACACCTTC
. | TRBJ2-1 | TRBD2 | TRBV25-1 | CASRSESGSYNEQFF | TGTGCCAGCCGGAGCGAGAGCGGGAGCTACAATGAGCAGTTCTTC